This passage covers 8 T cell receptor beta chains from one sample sequenced in a study of control samples from healthy donors and cancer patients (dated by TCRdb to about 2020). The protocol used for the library was the immunoSEQ multiplex PCR assay. TCRdb re-hosts the immuneACCESS table, in-frame sequences only. Its copies lack some clones; in the studies checked, an unresolved V gene accounts for under half of them, and the cause for the rest is not known. The sample table shows some 150,000 clones, and 90% to 95% are seen once. Clones ranked in the top ten supply about 14% of the sample. Material: PBMCs. The source of these receptors is a man aged 55 to 70 with colorectal cancer.

This chain links TRBV6-2 or TRBV6-3 with TRBJ2-6, with 8 positions matching TRBD2. This CDR3 is built from 15 residues. The trim removed 2 bases at V and 6 bases at J, leaving 3 bases unmatched. Germline V gene sequence: CDR1 MNHEY, CDR2 SVGEGT. The CDR3 nucleotides are TGTGCCAGCAGTTACCTCGGGAGGGAGGCCAACGTCCTGACTTTC. Amino acids: CASSYLGREANVLTF.

As concerns this clone: This CDR3 is also generated by other DNA sequences in the sample. The V call is TRBV9, the J call TRBJ1-1, with D possibly matching TRBD1 (5 bases). Germline V gene data show CDR1 as SGDLS and CDR2 as YYNGEE. The CDR3 is 13 amino acids. V lost 2 bases and J lost 2, with 7 bases in between. The chain's CDR3 is CASSVDTNTEAFF. DNA of the CDR3: TGTGCCAGCAGCGTGGACACCAACACTGAAGCTTTCTTT.

The chain couples TRBV6-5 to TRBJ1-2; D not certain. Germline V gene lookup returns CDR1 MNHEY and CDR2 SVGAGI. The CDR3 sequence is 14 residues long. Between the trimmed V and J ends, which lost 0 bases and 4 bases, there was a span of 9 bases. The CDR3 here is CASSYSGSSYGYTF. For the CDR3, the DNA is TGTGCCAGCAGTTACTCTGGCAGTTCCTATGGCTACACCTTC.

The chain has TRBV6-5 and TRBJ1-3; D call uncertain. The CDR3 length is 14 residues. Germline CDR1 and CDR2: MNHEY and SVGAGI. V lost 6 bases and J lost 1, with 10 bases in between. The CDR3 nucleotides are TGTGCCAGCAGACCCCCGGGGTCTGGAAACACCATATATTTT. Translating it yields CASRPPGSGNTIYF.

V gene TRBV6-2 or TRBV6-3 combines with J gene TRBJ2-7, with D perhaps matching TRBD1 or TRBD2 (5 bases each). The length of the CDR3 is 14 residues. The germline V and J ends were trimmed by 6 bases and 3 bases, with 15 bases remaining between them. Germline V gene lookup returns CDR1 MNHEY and CDR2 SVGEGT. DNA for the CDR3: TGTGCCAGCAGCCGTCCGGGACCGAGCTACGAGCAGTACTTC. It encodes CASSRPGPSYEQYF.

This clone was found once. This chain uses TRBV7-9 with TRBJ2-3; 12 nucleotides match TRBD1. V dropped 7 bases and J dropped 6; count of bases not matched to a gene: 8. The CDR3 totals 15 residues. CDR1 and CDR2 (germline): SEHNR, FQNEAQ (reference sequence). CDR3 nucleotide sequence: TGTGCCAGCAAGGGGACAGGGGGCAGAGAGGATACGCAGTATTTT. Protein: CASKGTGGREDTQYF. The full variable domain, completed using reference TRBV7-9 and TRBJ2-3, is DTGVSQNPRHKITKRGQNVTFRCDPISEHNRLYWYRQTLGQGPEFLTYFQNEAQLEKSRLLSDRFSAERPKGSFSTLEIQRTEQGDSAMYLCASKGTGGREDTQYFGPGTRLTVL.

This clone has only one observation. The chain combines TRBV9 with TRBJ2-7; D unresolved. From germline, CDR1 is SGDLS and CDR2 YYNGEE. The ends were cut back, 4 bases at V and 2 bases at J, with 13 bases in the middle. This CDR3 spans 14 amino acids. The chain's CDR3 is CASSREPIPYEQYF. CDR3 bases: TGTGCCAGCAGCCGAGAACCAATTCCCTACGAGCAGTACTTC.

The chain joins TRBV5-6 to TRBJ1-1, with D unclear. Trimming pared 2 bases from V and 2 bases from J, leaving 16 bases between. From germline, CDR1 is SGHDT and CDR2 YYEEEE. This CDR3 has 16 residues. The CDR3 reads CASSLYSGILNTEAFF. CDR3 sequence (DNA): TGTGCCAGCAGCTTATATTCGGGCATTTTAAACACTGAAGCTTTCTTT.